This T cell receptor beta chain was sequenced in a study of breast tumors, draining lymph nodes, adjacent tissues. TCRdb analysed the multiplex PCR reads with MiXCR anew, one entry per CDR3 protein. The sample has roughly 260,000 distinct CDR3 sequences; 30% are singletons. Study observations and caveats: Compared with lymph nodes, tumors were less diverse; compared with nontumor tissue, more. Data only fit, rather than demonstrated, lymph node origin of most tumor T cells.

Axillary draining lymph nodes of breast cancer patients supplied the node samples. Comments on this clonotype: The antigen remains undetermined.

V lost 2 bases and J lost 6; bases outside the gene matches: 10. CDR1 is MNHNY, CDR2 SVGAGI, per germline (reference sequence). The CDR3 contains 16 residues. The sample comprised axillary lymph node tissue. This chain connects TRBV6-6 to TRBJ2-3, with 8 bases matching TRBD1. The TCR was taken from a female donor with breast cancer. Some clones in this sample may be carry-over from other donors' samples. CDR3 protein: CASSYTQGAVLDTQYF. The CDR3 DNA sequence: TGTGCCAGCAGTTACACGCAGGGGGCAGTACTGGATACGCAGTATTTT.